This T cell receptor beta chain was obtained from a study of T cell responses to AZD1222 COVID-19 vaccine (TCRdb year 2021). With regard to the full study: A total of over 230 trial participants underwent TCR sequencing, of whom about 210 received two doses of AZD1222 and some 25 received two doses of the MenACWY control vaccine. Enrollment into the trials was organized by age into subgroups of 18-55, 56-69 and 70-plus years, and those subgroups contained about 150, 27 and 61 TCR-sequenced participants, respectively.

The time point label here, explained by the study, means: about 28 days (+/-7) after the second vaccine dose. AZD1222 recipients given second doses at about 4 weeks or at about 12 weeks were pooled, since spike-specific TCR depth and breadth were not found to differ between the two schedules. Vaccinee samples were obtained from the UK trials COV001 and COV002, which included a single-blind randomized controlled phase 2/3 trial of AZD1222 (ChAdOx1 nCoV-19) in healthy adults. Trial participant PBMC samples were collected at day 0 and day 28 after the second dose for TCRbeta chain sequencing. V and J are trimmed by 3 bases and 0 bases, and the gene matches miss 9 bases of the junction. Reading the germline V gene (reference sequence) gives CDR1 SGHKS and CDR2 YYEKEE. The CDR3 spans 18 residues, from the cysteine through the phenylalanine. The read is trimmed to its CDR3 DNA, 54 bases read in frame from base 1.

Results and caveats for the whole study, not just this receptor: Participants were mostly white British, with more females than males. The authors suggested clonal diversity may have been underestimated. After two AZD1222 doses, spike-specific TCR breadth and depth were significantly higher than at day 0 and than in MenACWY recipients. Conclusions about previously exposed vaccinees are limited because only a handful of AZD1222 recipients were SARS-CoV-2 seropositive at baseline. In the small 56-69-year group, the increase in depth fell short of significance, most likely because of low power. Nearly half of unique spike-specific TCRs reportedly recognized epitopes outside regions mutated in the B.1.351 and B.1.1.7 variants. The vaccine-associated CD4 TCRs covered the entire spike protein, and the dominant responses fell in regions 160-218 and 743-854. Because no day 14 peak-response samples were available, repertoires were characterized only after the peak T cell response.

Note on this clone: It has no known antigen specificity. Qualities for individual bases were not recorded, and no much larger clone is one base off.

The CDR3 regions of human TCRbeta chains were analyzed by immunosequencing. In the original analysis: Repertoire TCRs were checked for matches against a reference library of SARS-CoV-2-specific TCRs that had been generated using the MIRA antigen-specificity platform. Breadth meant the fraction of unique TCRs that were SARS-CoV-2-associated, whereas depth meant the fraction of total T cells that were SARS-CoV-2-associated. Using the MIRA data, every spike-specific TCR was mapped to the spike region that the TCR reacted to and assigned to either a CD4 or a CD8 class. Log10-transformed breadth and depth values were compared by one-way ANOVA with Sidak's multiple comparisons tests. Held by TCRdb, this immuneACCESS table contains in-frame sequences only and omits some clones. Under half of the omission traces to an unresolved V gene where checked; the cause of the rest is unknown. D and trimming come from the DNA, and the V and J calls and clone size come from that table. In all, the sample holds roughly 150,000 clones, and approximately 93% of those were seen once. The ten biggest clones cover over 1% of the sample.

This TCR derives from an adult who received the AZD1222 COVID-19 vaccine. Specimen: peripheral blood, collected 28 days after the second AZD1222 dose. The V gene is TRBV5-5 and the J gene is TRBJ1-6, and 7 junctional nucleotides match TRBD1. The DNA is as follows: TGTGCCAGCAGCTCAGGACAGGCACAGAGCTCCTATAATTCACCCCTCCACTTT. Its translation is CASSSGQAQSSYNSPLHF.